The next 25 T cell receptor beta chains were all read from a single sample in a study of T-cell reconstitution after alpha-beta-depleted transplantation in children (dated by TCRdb to 2016 to 2017). The library came from PCR. Sequencing was carried out with an Illumina HiSeq 2500. TCR libraries were prepared with molecular barcoding, using unique molecular identifiers to normalize TCRbeta repertoire quantification. TCRdb reprocessed the public reads (quality trimming at Q25 with fastp, clone calling with MiXCR) and kept in-frame beta chains. Rows matching on CDR3 protein sequence are summarized as one entry with the most common DNA and genes. In all, the sample holds 300,000 to 400,000 distinct CDR3 sequences, and around 20% of those were seen once. The ten largest clones add up to about 10% of the sample. The sample's treatment or condition, from its label and the paper: allogeneic hematopoietic cell transplantation with graft depleted of TCRalphabeta T cells and CD19 B cells.

The input for sequencing was PBMCs, mostly from graft donor cells, taken 180 days after TCRalphabeta/CD19-depleted stem cell transplant. The receptors derive from a male patient younger than 18 who had a stem cell transplant for acute lymphoblastic leukemia, so the T cells may come from the graft donor.

In this sample, this clonotype turned up a few times. The chain joins TRBV29-1 to TRBJ2-4; perhaps D is TRBD1 or TRBD2 (5 bases each). Germline loops: CDR1 SQVTM, CDR2 ANQGSEA. This CDR3 has 13 amino acids. Trimming stripped 3 bases from V and 6 bases from J, with 12 bases between. The CDR3 bases are TGCAGCGTTGACCTGGGGACCGCAAACATTCAGTACTTC. This codes for CSVDLGTANIQYF. The full variable domain, in which reference TRBV29-1 and TRBJ2-4 provide the parts outside the CDR3, is SAVISQKPSRDICQRGTSLTIQCQVDSQVTMMFWYRQQPGQSLTLIATANQGSEATYESGFVIDKFPISRPNLTFSTLTVSNMSPEDSSIYLCSVDLGTANIQYFGAGTRLSVL.

This clonotype was recorded a few times. The chain links TRBV5-4 to TRBJ2-5; 8 bases line up with TRBD2. In germline, CDR1 is SGHNT, CDR2 YYREEE (reference sequence). V lost 8 bases to trimming and J lost 3 bases; unmatched junction nucleotides: 6. This CDR3 is 13 amino acids long. This CDR3 reads CARPPGGEETQYF. CDR3 coding DNA: TGTGCCAGACCTCCGGGAGGGGAAGAGACCCAGTACTTC. Together with reference TRBV5-4 and TRBJ2-5, the CDR3 gives the full variable domain: ETGVTQSPTHLIKTRGQQVTLRCSSQSGHNTVSWYQQALGQGPQFIFQYYREEENGRGNFPPRFSGLQFPNYSSELNVNALELDDSALYLCARPPGGEETQYFGPGTRLLVL.

This clonotype was detected a few times. The chain has TRBV7-2 and TRBJ2-2; a possible D gene is TRBD2 (6 bases). This CDR3 region has 16 residues. Germline CDR1 is SGHTA and CDR2 is FQGNSA. With 1 base removed from V and 6 bases from J, the gap between germline ends came to 15 bases. This CDR3 is CASSLGIVEGAGELFF. As DNA, the CDR3 is TGTGCCAGCAGCTTAGGAATCGTGGAGGGTGCCGGGGAGCTGTTTTTT.

The rearrangement links TRBV10-2 to TRBJ2-3; 13 bases fit TRBD2. In germline, CDR1 is WSHSY, CDR2 SAAADI. The CDR3 loop spans 19 amino acids. V was clipped by 4 bases and J by 1 base; unmatched bases: 11. The CDR3 loop reads CASSGRGLAGALRTDTQYF. The DNA for the CDR3 is TGCGCCAGCAGTGGTCGCGGACTAGCGGGAGCACTCCGCACAGATACGCAGTATTTT.

This chain joins TRBV6-1 and TRBJ1-4; TRBD1 aligns across 7 bases. The CDR3 covers 16 residues. The germline V gene encodes CDR1 MNHNS and CDR2 SASEGT. Trimming removed 5 bases from V and 0 bases from J; junction bases left unmatched: 6. CDR3 in amino acids: CASSPGTAATNEKLFF. CDR3 bases: TGTGCCAGCAGTCCCGGGACAGCCGCAACTAATGAAAAACTGTTTTTT.

V is TRBV5-1 and J is TRBJ2-1; tentative D call: TRBD2 (6 bases). The CDR3 is 17 residues long. V was shortened by 0 bases and J by 0 bases, with 13 bases between the two germline ends. Germline V CDR1 and CDR2: SGHRS, YFSETQ. The chain's CDR3 is CASSLGRGEASYNEQFF. The CDR3 nucleotides are TGCGCCAGCAGCTTGGGACGAGGGGAGGCCTCCTACAATGAGCAGTTCTTC.

The CDR3 sequence: CASSPLGRGSEKLFF. In DNA form, the CDR3 reads TGTGCCAGCTCACCCCTGGGCAGGGGAAGTGAAAAACTGTTTTTT. V and J are TRBV18 and TRBJ1-4; the D gene is possibly TRBD1 (6 bases). The CDR3 sequence is 15 residues long. Germline V CDR1 and CDR2: KGHSH, LQKENI. V was shortened by 3 bases and J by 7 bases, with 15 bases between the two germline ends. Together with reference TRBV18 and TRBJ1-4, the CDR3 gives the full variable domain: NAGVMQNPRHLVRRRGQEARLRCSPMKGHSHVYWYRQLPEEGLKFMVYLQKENIIDESGMPKERFSAEFPKEGPSILRIQQVVRGDSAAYFCASSPLGRGSEKLFFGSGTQLSVL.

V is TRBV25-1 and J is TRBJ2-7; D perhaps matches TRBD1 (5 bases). The CDR3 extends over 15 amino acids. The germline gives CDR1 MGHDK, CDR2 SYGVNS. V was trimmed by 0 bases and J by 0 bases, leaving 9 bases between them. The DNA of the CDR3 is TGTGCCAGCAGTGAATATTGGGGCAGCTCCTACGAGCAGTACTTC. Amino acid sequence: CASSEYWGSSYEQYF.

This clonotype was seen a few times. This chain joins TRBV10-3 and TRBJ2-5, with D tentatively TRBD1 (5 bases). The CDR3 has 14 amino acids. V was pared by 4 bases and J by 5 bases, with 14 bases between. CDR1 is ENHRY and CDR2 is SYGVKD in the germline V gene. The CDR3: CAISATSGYETQYF. The CDR3 DNA reads as TGTGCCATCAGTGCTACGTCAGGGTACGAGACCCAGTACTTC.

The chain carries TRBV15 and TRBJ2-5, with 8 bases identical to TRBD2. The germline CDR1 and CDR2 sequences are LNHNV and YYDKDF (reference sequence). The junction had 2 bases not matched to a gene; V was cut back by 0 bases and J by 5 bases. This CDR3 is built from 14 residues. The CDR3 DNA reads as TGTGCCACCAGCAGAGATCGCGGGGGGGAGACCCAGTACTTC. Its translation is CATSRDRGGETQYF.

This clonotype was seen many times. The chain couples TRBV12-3 or TRBV12-4 to TRBJ2-6; 10 positions match TRBD1. This CDR3 region has 16 residues. The ends lost 5 bases at V and 2 bases at J; junction bases unmatched: 3. This CDR3 is CASSRQGAAGANVLTF. For the CDR3, the DNA is TGTGCCAGCAGTCGACAGGGGGCAGCTGGGGCCAACGTCCTGACTTTC.

This clonotype showed up just a few times. This rearrangement joins TRBV20-1 to TRBJ1-5; no clear D. Germline CDR1 reads DFQATT; CDR2 reads SNEGSKA (reference sequence). The CDR3 is 12 amino acids. Trimming took 5 bases from V and 8 from J, leaving 13 bases between them. Here the CDR3 reads CSALVGLKPQHF. The CDR3 DNA is TGCAGTGCTCTTGTCGGTTTAAAGCCCCAGCATTTT.

This clonotype was seen a few times. The gene calls are TRBV9 and TRBJ2-3; either TRBD1 or TRBD2 may fit D (6 bases each). The CDR3 is 16 amino acids. With 2 bases removed from V and 2 bases from J, the gap between germline ends came to 15 bases. The germline V gene has CDR1 SGDLS and CDR2 YYNGEE. In DNA, the CDR3 is TGTGCCAGCAGCGTTAATCAGGGGCGGGACACAGATACGCAGTATTTT. Its protein is CASSVNQGRDTDTQYF.

This chain links TRBV29-1 with TRBJ2-7; D possibly uses TRBD1 or TRBD2 (5 bases each). V was shortened by 6 bases and J by 3 bases, with 9 bases between the two germline ends. Germline-derived CDR1 and CDR2 are SQVTM and ANQGSEA. The CDR3 runs 11 residues. The CDR3: CSVGVDYEQYF. In nucleotides, the CDR3 is TGCAGCGTGGGGGTGGACTACGAGCAGTACTTC.

The chain is built from TRBV12-3 or TRBV12-4 and TRBJ1-3; maybe TRBD1 (6 bases). The CDR3 runs 14 residues. The V and J ends lost 8 bases and 4 bases respectively, with 15 bases between them. The CDR3 loop is CASRDTGTGNTIYF. The DNA for the CDR3 is TGTGCCAGCCGGGACACTGGGACCGGAAACACCATATATTTT.

The chain combines TRBV2 with TRBJ2-7, with D perhaps matching TRBD2 (6 bases). V was shortened by 6 bases and J by 1 base, with 13 bases between the two germline ends. Germline CDR1 is SNHLY and CDR2 is FYNNEI. The CDR3 extends over 14 amino acids. The CDR3 here is CASRKSGTSYEQYF. CDR3 coding DNA: TGTGCCAGCAGGAAATCAGGGACTTCCTACGAGCAGTACTTC.

This clonotype was observed a handful of times. V usage is TRBV6-4 and J usage is TRBJ2-3; D is unclear. The CDR3 is made up of 13 amino acids. Trimming removed 1 base at V and 1 base at J, with 3 bases between. Germline V lookup: CDR1 MRHNA, CDR2 SNTAGT. In DNA form, the CDR3 reads TGTGCCAGCAGTGACTGGGGCACAGATACGCAGTATTTT. It encodes CASSDWGTDTQYF.

The V and J genes are TRBV7-3 and TRBJ1-1, with no clear D. There are 15 residues in the CDR3. Germline V gives CDR1 SGHTA, CDR2 FQGTGA. The germline V and J ends were trimmed by 0 bases and 1 base, with 9 bases remaining between them. In DNA form, the CDR3 reads TGTGCCAGCAGCTTAACGCCTTCCAAGAACACTGAAGCTTTCTTT. This gives the protein CASSLTPSKNTEAFF. The variable domain in full, completed from reference TRBV7-3 and TRBJ1-1, reads GAGVSQTPSNKVTEKGKYVELRCDPISGHTALYWYRQSLGQGPEFLIYFQGTGAADDSGLPNDRFFAVRPEGSVSTLKIQRTERGDSAVYLCASSLTPSKNTEAFFGQGTRLTVV.

This clonotype was recorded a few times. V usage is TRBV28 and J usage is TRBJ2-7, with D perhaps TRBD2 (5 bases). V dropped 4 bases and J dropped 2 bases, with 9 bases sitting between them. Germline assignment: CDR1 MDHEN and CDR2 SYDVKM. The CDR3 has 13 residues. CDR3 nucleotide sequence: TGTGCCAGCAGTTGGAGAGGGACCTACGAGCAGTACTTC. This sequence encodes CASSWRGTYEQYF.

V and J are TRBV4-1 and TRBJ2-7, with 10 bases identical to TRBD2. J was trimmed by 4 bases and V by 1 base; bases with no gene match: 7. This CDR3 is built from 16 residues. CDR1 and CDR2 (germline): MGHRA, YSYEKL. The CDR3 loop is CASSQGLAGVIYEQYF. The CDR3 DNA reads as TGCGCCAGCAGCCAAGGGCTAGCGGGAGTAATATACGAGCAGTACTTC.

V usage is TRBV7-2 and J usage is TRBJ2-7, with 10 bases lining up with TRBD2. Germline CDR1 SGHTA, CDR2 FQGNSA. Trimming at V came to 0 bases and at J to 7 bases, leaving 3 bases not matched to a gene. This CDR3 spans 14 amino acids. In DNA form, the CDR3 reads TGTGCCAGCAGCTTAGCCAGCGGGAGGGCGGAGCAGTACTTC. Translation gives CASSLASGRAEQYF.

The chain links TRBV20-1 to TRBJ2-5; TRBD2 matches at 8 bases. Looked up from germline, CDR1 is DFQATT and CDR2 is SNEGSKA (reference sequence). The CDR3 sequence is 15 residues long. V shed 4 bases, J shed 2 bases, and the junction held 9 bases outside the gene matches. DNA of the CDR3: TGCAGTGCTACCCCCGGGACTAGAATACAAGAGACCCAGTACTTC. This encodes CSATPGTRIQETQYF.

This clonotype was observed a handful of times. This sequence joins TRBV20-1 and TRBJ2-4; D possibly uses TRBD1 or TRBD2 (5 bases each). V dropped 5 bases and J dropped 2 bases, with 13 bases sitting between them. This CDR3 region has 14 residues. Germline V gives CDR1 DFQATT, CDR2 SNEGSKA (reference sequence). The CDR3 DNA reads TGCAGTGCTGCAGGTTGGGGGTCCAAAAACATTCAGTACTTC. Its protein is CSAAGWGSKNIQYF.

In regard to this clonotype: The junction shows a germline mismatch at one end, possibly a read error. This chain uses TRBV27 with TRBJ2-7; TRBD1 aligns across 8 bases. The CDR3 contains 13 residues. Germline V gene data show CDR1 as MNHEY and CDR2 as SMNVEV (reference sequence). The CDR3 DNA follows: TGTGCCAGCAGTTCCAACGACAGGGGCCAGGAGGTCTTC. Translated: CASSSNDRGQEVF.

This chain joins TRBV20-1 and TRBJ2-5; 8 bases are a match to TRBD1. CDR1 and CDR2 (germline): DFQATT, SNEGSKA (reference sequence). Trimming removed 3 bases from V and 1 base from J; junction bases left unmatched: 4. The CDR3 is 14 residues long. For the CDR3, the DNA is TGCAGTGCTAGCCGGACAGGGTTCCAAGAGACCCAGTACTTC. The encoded protein is CSASRTGFQETQYF.